The clone carrying this T cell receptor beta chain is medium-sized within its sample. Profiled with immunoSEQ multiplex PCR; TCRdb holds only in-frame clones, not every one. The sample lists around 13,000 clones; roughly three quarters were seen once. The treatment: randomized to nivolumab then ipilimumab (arm A) or the reverse (arm B). DNA-damaging chemotherapy had not been given to any patient beforehand. From thawed PBMCs, live CD3+CD8+ cells negative for CD19 and CD56 were sorted. The germline V gene has CDR1 SGHRS and CDR2 YFSETQ. This CDR3 comprises 20 residues. Trimming cost V 1 base and J 5 bases, with 27 bases left between them. The sample originates from a study of sequential checkpoint blockade in melanoma. At the level of the study: Randomization was 1:1 between first-line nivolumab→ipilimumab and ipilimumab→nivolumab. After both sequences, patients received maintenance nivolumab.

The chain links TRBV5-1 to TRBJ1-4, with D perhaps TRBD1 (6 bases). The sequence derives from a human patient with melanoma. Some clones in this sample may be carry-over from other donors' samples. This specimen consisted of CD8+ T cells sorted from blood (inferred from file names), obtained from a patient given nivolumab and ipilimumab in sequence. The CDR3 DNA follows: TGCGCCAGCAGCTTGTCTACCGGACGGGACCCAGGGGTCGGGAATGAAAAACTGTTTTTT. Translating it yields CASSLSTGRDPGVGNEKLFF.